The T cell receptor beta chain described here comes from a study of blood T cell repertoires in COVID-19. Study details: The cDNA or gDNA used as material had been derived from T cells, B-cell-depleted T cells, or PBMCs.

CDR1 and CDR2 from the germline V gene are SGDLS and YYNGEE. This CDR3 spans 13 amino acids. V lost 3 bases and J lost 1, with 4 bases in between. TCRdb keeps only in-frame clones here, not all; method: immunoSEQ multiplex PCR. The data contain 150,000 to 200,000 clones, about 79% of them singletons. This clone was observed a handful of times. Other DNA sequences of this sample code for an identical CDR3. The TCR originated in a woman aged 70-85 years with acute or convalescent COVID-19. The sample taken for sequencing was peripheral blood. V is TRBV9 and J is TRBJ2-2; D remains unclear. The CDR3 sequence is CASSALNTGELFF. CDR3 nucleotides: TGTGCCAGCAGCGCACTGAACACCGGGGAGCTGTTTTTT.